This T cell receptor beta chain was recovered during a study of blood T cells in healthy people across ages. This clonotype was counted between two and nine times. The V end lost 1 base, the J end lost 10 bases, and 5 bases lay between the germline ends. This CDR3 region has 12 residues. The authors ran a second PCR of 7 to 11 cycles using a sample-barcoded 5' primer and a J-beta primer mix. From the 5' RACE reads, TCRdb called clonotypes with MiXCR, one entry per CDR3 protein. The sample shows 1 million or so distinct CDR3 sequences, less than 25% of them seen only once. Separately, the same data were catalogued under a study of T cells of mothers and their children. Per that paper: Amplification in the second PCR used the M1S primer, which added sample barcodes and 2-4 random nucleotides.

The sequencing sample was made of blood. The V call is TRBV12-3 or TRBV12-4, the J call TRBJ1-6; D not certain. This sequence originates from a girl aged 2-9 years in good health. CDR3 in amino acids: CASSLGTSPLHF. The CDR3 nucleotides are TGTGCCAGCAGTTTAGGGACGTCACCCCTCCACTTT.